Listed below are T cell receptor beta chains from one sample, sequenced in a study of shared clonotypes between healthy human individuals. Measured with immunoSEQ multiplex PCR; TCRdb has only the in-frame clones, and not every one. The profile covers around 510,000 clones, with approximately 95% appearing a single time and around 0.066% taken by the ten largest. Sequencing input: naive CD4+ T cells sorted from blood. Receptor source: a woman in her twenties or thirties in good health. Each CDR3 is given without its conserved first and last residue. Fields, in order: V gene, J gene, CDR3 length, CDR3 protein.

V: TRBV7-3; J: TRBJ2-1; length: 14; CDR3: ASSARLGLESNEQF
V: TRBV19; J: TRBJ1-2; length: 9; CDR3: AIRQGNGYT
V: TRBV5-1; J: TRBJ2-1; length: 11; CDR3: ASSLIQGNEQF
V: TRBV28; J: TRBJ2-1; length: 14; CDR3: ASSFRTSGTYNEQF
V: TRBV6-5; J: TRBJ1-5; length: 12; CDR3: ASSPRDNNQPQH
V: TRBV5-1; J: TRBJ2-1; length: 16; CDR3: ASSRARDSRSSYNEQF
V: TRBV30; J: .; length: 13; CDR3: ADYHRDLRFYEQY
V: TRBV28; J: TRBJ2-7; length: 9; CDR3: ASTDRYEQY
V: TRBV2; J: TRBJ2-3; length: 15; CDR3: ASSEARLAGVPDTQY
V: TRBV5-1; J: TRBJ2-1; length: 12; CDR3: ASSGGGSGDEQF
V: TRBV19; J: TRBJ2-7; length: 15; CDR3: ASSGASGRIKLYEQY
V: TRBV2; J: TRBJ1-2; length: 11; CDR3: ASNHGGSYGYT
V: TRBV6-6; J: TRBJ1-3; length: 13; CDR3: ASRQGVGVGNTIY
V: TRBV7-9; J: TRBJ1-1; length: 9; CDR3: ASSFETEAF
V: TRBV7-9; J: TRBJ1-4; length: 14; CDR3: ASSSRTGFTNEKLF
V: TRBV7-9; J: TRBJ2-3; length: 15; CDR3: ASSLEEMGLAFKKQY
V: TRBV11-3; J: TRBJ2-2; length: 12; CDR3: ASSPGTSTGELF
V: TRBV11-2; J: TRBJ2-7; length: 16; CDR3: ASSLRGETSGFSYEQY